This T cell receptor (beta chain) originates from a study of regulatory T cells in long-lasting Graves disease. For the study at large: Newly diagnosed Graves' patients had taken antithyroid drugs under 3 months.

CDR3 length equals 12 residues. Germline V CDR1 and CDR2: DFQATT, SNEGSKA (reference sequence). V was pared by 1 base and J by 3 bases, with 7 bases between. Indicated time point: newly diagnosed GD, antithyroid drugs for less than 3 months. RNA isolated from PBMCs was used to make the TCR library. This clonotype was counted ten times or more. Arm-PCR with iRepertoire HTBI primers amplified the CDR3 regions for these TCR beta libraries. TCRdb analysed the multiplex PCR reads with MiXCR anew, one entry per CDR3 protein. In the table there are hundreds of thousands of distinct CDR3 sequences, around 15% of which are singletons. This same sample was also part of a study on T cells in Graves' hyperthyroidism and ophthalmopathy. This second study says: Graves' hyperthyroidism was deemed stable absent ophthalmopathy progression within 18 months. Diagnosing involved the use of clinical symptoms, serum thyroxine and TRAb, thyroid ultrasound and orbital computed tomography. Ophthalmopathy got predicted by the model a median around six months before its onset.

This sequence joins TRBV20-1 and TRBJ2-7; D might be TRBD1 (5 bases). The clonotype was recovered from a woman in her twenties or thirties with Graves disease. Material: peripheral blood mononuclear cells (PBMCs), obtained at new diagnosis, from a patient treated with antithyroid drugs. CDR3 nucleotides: TGCAGTGCTAGAGGGACATACTACGAGCAGTACTTC. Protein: CSARGTYYEQYF.